These 10 T cell receptor beta chains were all obtained from the same sample, sequenced in a study of beta chain features in type 1 diabetes. Expressed TCRB transcripts were sequenced, since all the RNA that had been isolated was reverse transcribed. Using immunoSEQ multiplex PCR, the repertoire was profiled, and TCRdb retains in-frame clones only, with some absent. The data show 250,000 to 300,000 clones, over 11% seen once. Study-wide results and limits: Across all four CD4+ subsets, people with type 1 diabetes showed modestly shorter TCRB CDR3s.

Their antigens are not known. Sequenced input: naive CD4+ T cells from blood. The receptor set was obtained from a man aged 25-45 years with type 1 diabetes.

This clone was recorded a few times. The identical CDR3 is also encoded by other nucleotide sequences in the sample. The J gene is TRBJ1-5, the V gene TRBV27, with D hard to call. Trimming removed 3 bases from V and 0 bases from J, with 9 bases in between. The CDR3 loop spans 15 amino acids. Germline loops: CDR1 MNHEY, CDR2 SMNVEV (reference sequence). The CDR3 nucleotides read TGTGCCAGCAGTTTCGGTCGCAATAGCAATCAGCCCCAGCATTTT. Its protein is CASSFGRNSNQPQHF.

This clone was seen only a few times. The chain is built from TRBV2 and TRBJ2-2; 9 bases map to TRBD1. This CDR3 region has 17 residues. The germline V gene has CDR1 SNHLY and CDR2 FYNNEI. With 2 bases clipped from V and 0 bases from J, the junction kept 4 bases outside the gene matches. The DNA of the CDR3 is TGTGCCAGCAGTGAAAAAACAGGGGGCGCGAACACCGGGGAGCTGTTTTTT. Translation: CASSEKTGGANTGELFF.

The CDR3 loop reads CASSQDFAGDNYEQYF. CDR3 nucleotides: TGCGCCAGCAGCCAAGATTTTGCAGGGGACAACTACGAGCAGTACTTC. The rearrangement joins TRBV4-3 to TRBJ2-7; possible D gene TRBD1, 6 bases. The CDR3 has 16 amino acids. Germline V gene lookup returns CDR1 LGHNA and CDR2 YSLEER. V was clipped by 0 bases and J by 3 bases, with 15 bases between them.

V and J are TRBV6-1 and TRBJ2-7; 12 bases map to TRBD1. Germline CDR1 reads MNHNS; CDR2 reads SASEGT. The V segment lost 4 bases and the J segment 7 bases; nucleotides outside the gene matches: 5. The CDR3 has 14 residues. CDR3 region: CASSAGQGAREQYF. In nucleotides, the CDR3 is TGTGCCAGCAGTGCGGGACAGGGGGCGCGTGAGCAGTACTTC.

This clone was observed a handful of times. The chain employs TRBV7-2 and TRBJ2-3; TRBD2 agrees at 12 bases. Trimming took 4 bases from V and 1 from J; bases not matched to a gene: 3. Germline lookup yields CDR1 SGHTA and CDR2 FQGNSA. CDR3 length: 16 amino acids. The CDR3 DNA follows: TGTGCCAGCAGCTCGGGACTAGCGGGCCGCACAGATACGCAGTATTTT. This codes for CASSSGLAGRTDTQYF.

In this sample, this clone turned up a few times. V and J are TRBV25-1 and TRBJ1-5; no reliable D call. V shed 5 bases and J shed 0 bases, with 11 bases lying between them. The CDR3 loop spans 15 amino acids. From germline, CDR1 is MGHDK and CDR2 SYGVNS. The CDR3 loop is CASSPPGYSNQPQHF. The DNA of the CDR3 is TGTGCCAGCAGTCCCCCAGGCTATAGCAATCAGCCCCAGCATTTT.

This chain connects TRBV27 to TRBJ2-7, with 11 bases aligning to TRBD2. The CDR3 sequence is 16 residues long. The ends lost 5 bases at V and 0 bases at J; junction bases unmatched: 6. Germline assignment: CDR1 MNHEY and CDR2 SMNVEV (reference sequence). CDR3 coding DNA: TGTGCCAGCAGTAGGGGTGGGACTAGCGGCTCCTACGAGCAGTACTTC. Translating it yields CASSRGGTSGSYEQYF.

This sequence joins TRBV18 and TRBJ2-7; maybe TRBD1 (6 bases). The length of the CDR3 is 14 residues. V shed 3 bases and J shed 3 bases, with 12 bases lying between them. Looked up from germline, CDR1 is KGHSH and CDR2 is LQKENI. CDR3 bases: TGTGCCAGCTCACCTGCCAGGGGACGCTACGAGCAGTACTTC. It encodes CASSPARGRYEQYF.

The rearrangement uses TRBV14 and TRBJ2-5; 8 bases align to TRBD2. Trimming took 8 bases from V and 5 from J; bases not matched to a gene: 10. This CDR3 has 14 residues. The germline CDR1 and CDR2 sequences are SGHDN and FVKESK. In nucleotides, the CDR3 is TGTGCCAGCGGGGGAGCGGGAGTCGGCGAGACCCAGTACTTC. This gives the protein CASGGAGVGETQYF. Full variable domain (remainder filled in from reference TRBV14 and TRBJ2-5): EAGVTQFPSHSVIEKGQTVTLRCDPISGHDNLYWYRRVMGKEIKFLLHFVKESKQDESGMPNNRFLAERTGGTYSTLKVQPAELEDSGVYFCASGGAGVGETQYFGPGTRLLVL.

This clone was counted between two and nine times. This chain connects TRBV6-5 to TRBJ2-1, with 10 bases identical to TRBD2. CDR1 MNHEY and CDR2 SVGAGI come from the germline V gene. The V gene end was trimmed by 2 bases and the J gene end by 14 bases; junction bases not matched to a gene: 9. This CDR3 comprises 14 residues. The CDR3 region is CASSYEASGRKKFF. DNA for the CDR3: TGTGCCAGCAGTTACGAAGCTAGCGGGAGAAAAAAGTTCTTC.